Included here is one T cell receptor (beta chain) sequence, with context. The data are from a study of cytomegalovirus exposure and HLA in healthy donors. The CDR3 consists of 15 residues. Trimming removed 0 bases from V and 5 bases from J, with 14 bases in between. Germline CDR1 GTSNPN, CDR2 SVGIG (reference sequence). PCR was performed using 60 Vbeta and 13 Jbeta primers. The data were produced by immunoSEQ multiplex PCR, yet TCRdb's version contains in-frame clones alone and is incomplete. This table lists about 150,000 clones. This receptor was identified in a woman aged 50 to 60 in good health and CMV-seronegative. The sequenced material came from PBMCs. The chain joins TRBV30 to TRBJ2-1, with D tentatively TRBD2 (6 bases). The CDR3 protein is CAWSVRRAYHNEQFF. The CDR3 DNA follows: TGTGCCTGGAGTGTTAGGAGGGCCTACCACAATGAGCAGTTCTTC.